This is a list of T cell receptor beta chains from one sample in a study of shared clonotypes between healthy human individuals. The repertoire was sequenced with immunoSEQ multiplex PCR; TCRdb's copy has only in-frame clones and lacks some. The sample records roughly 2.1 million clones, around 93% being singletons. The material sequenced was naive CD8+ T cells from PBMCs. These receptors all stem from a young man in good health. Some clones in this sample may be carry-over from other donors' samples. Both conserved end residues are part of each CDR3. Each record gives: CDR3 protein, CDR3 DNA, D gene, J gene, V gene, clone size. A D gene is named only where the DNA matches it firmly. Size is omitted from some rows. Given values are once, few, many or a class for expanded clones.

cdr3_aa: CASSKGGAGIEQFF; cdr3_nt: TGTGCCAGCAGCAAAGGGGGTGCGGGAATAGAGCAGTTCTTC; d_call: NA; j_call: TRBJ2-1; v_call: TRBV21-1; clone_size: once
cdr3_aa: CASSLVGTDYNEQFF; cdr3_nt: TGCGCCAGCAGCTTGGTGGGGACAGACTACAATGAGCAGTTCTTC; d_call: TRBD1; j_call: TRBJ2-1; v_call: TRBV5-1; clone_size: NA
cdr3_aa: CSVEAGGPRTYNEQFF; cdr3_nt: TGCAGCGTTGAAGCCGGCGGACCCCGGACCTACAATGAGCAGTTCTTC; d_call: NA; j_call: TRBJ2-1; v_call: TRBV29-1; clone_size: once
cdr3_aa: CATTQGSSTDTQYF; cdr3_nt: TGTGCCACCACACAGGGTTCTAGCACAGATACGCAGTATTTT; d_call: NA; j_call: TRBJ2-3; v_call: TRBV10-3; clone_size: NA
cdr3_aa: CASSLSYLTSTDTQYF; cdr3_nt: TGTGCCAGCAGCTTGTCTTACTTAACTTCCACAGATACGCAGTATTTT; d_call: NA; j_call: TRBJ2-3; v_call: TRBV5-6; clone_size: NA
cdr3_aa: CASRPGVGYNEQFF; cdr3_nt: TGTGCCAGTCGACCGGGAGTAGGGTACAATGAGCAGTTCTTC; d_call: NA; j_call: TRBJ2-1; v_call: TRBV6-4; clone_size: NA
cdr3_aa: CASSLYRERGHEQYF; cdr3_nt: TGTGCCAGCAGCTTGTACAGGGAACGGGGTCACGAGCAGTACTTC; d_call: NA; j_call: TRBJ2-7; v_call: TRBV5-4; clone_size: NA
cdr3_aa: CASSSPGLAGNEQFF; cdr3_nt: TGTGCCAGCAGCTCGCCGGGACTAGCGGGCAATGAGCAGTTCTTC; d_call: TRBD2; j_call: TRBJ2-1; v_call: TRBV7-3; clone_size: NA
cdr3_aa: CASSFGQVIGETQYF; cdr3_nt: TGTGCCAGCAGTTTTGGTCAAGTGATAGGGGAGACCCAGTACTTC; d_call: NA; j_call: TRBJ2-5; v_call: TRBV28; clone_size: NA
cdr3_aa: CASSGSYGLAGSYEQYF; cdr3_nt: TGTGCCAGCAGTGGATCCTACGGACTAGCGGGCTCCTACGAGCAGTACTTC; d_call: TRBD2; j_call: TRBJ2-7; v_call: TRBV6-1; clone_size: NA
cdr3_aa: CASTNRGGDYGYTF; cdr3_nt: TGTGCCAGCACCAACCGGGGGGGTGACTATGGCTACACCTTC; d_call: NA; j_call: TRBJ1-2; v_call: TRBV27; clone_size: NA
cdr3_aa: CASSPSGELFF; cdr3_nt: TGTGCCAGTAGCCCTTCAGGGGAGCTGTTTTTT; d_call: NA; j_call: TRBJ2-2; v_call: TRBV19; clone_size: few
cdr3_aa: CASSALAGVVGDTQYF; cdr3_nt: TGTGCCAGCAGCGCACTAGCGGGAGTTGTCGGAGATACGCAGTATTTT; d_call: TRBD2; j_call: TRBJ2-3; v_call: TRBV28; clone_size: NA
cdr3_aa: CASSLGQGDYGYTF; cdr3_nt: TGTGCCAGCAGCTTAGGCCAGGGGGACTATGGCTACACCTTC; d_call: TRBD1; j_call: TRBJ1-2; v_call: TRBV7-9; clone_size: few
cdr3_aa: CASSLAAGRGTEAFF; cdr3_nt: TGTGCCAGCAGCTTAGCGGCTGGCAGGGGCACTGAAGCTTTCTTT; d_call: NA; j_call: TRBJ1-1; v_call: TRBV7-8; clone_size: NA
cdr3_aa: CASSLSPGTSSHEQFF; cdr3_nt: TGTGCCAGCAGTTTATCCCCCGGGACTAGTTCCCATGAGCAGTTCTTC; d_call: TRBD2; j_call: TRBJ2-1; v_call: TRBV27; clone_size: NA
cdr3_aa: CASNLRTGLGTEAFF; cdr3_nt: TGTGCCAGCAATCTGAGGACAGGGTTGGGGACTGAAGCTTTCTTT; d_call: TRBD1; j_call: TRBJ1-1; v_call: TRBV27; clone_size: NA
cdr3_aa: CASNRPGQSRNQPQHF; cdr3_nt: TGCGCCAGCAACAGACCGGGACAAAGCAGGAATCAGCCCCAGCATTTT; d_call: NA; j_call: TRBJ1-5; v_call: TRBV4-1; clone_size: NA
cdr3_aa: CASSLIYANTGELFF; cdr3_nt: TGTGCCAGCAGCTTAATCTATGCGAACACCGGGGAGCTGTTTTTT; d_call: NA; j_call: TRBJ2-2; v_call: TRBV11-2; clone_size: NA
cdr3_aa: CASSHPSVYEQYF; cdr3_nt: TGTGCCAGCAGCCACCCCAGCGTTTACGAGCAGTACTTC; d_call: NA; j_call: TRBJ2-7; v_call: TRBV5-6; clone_size: NA
cdr3_aa: CASTRLAGVGQTQYF; cdr3_nt: TGTGCCAGCACCCGACTAGCGGGAGTCGGACAGACCCAGTACTTC; d_call: TRBD2; j_call: TRBJ2-5; v_call: TRBV27; clone_size: NA
cdr3_aa: CASSHLTGDGYTF; cdr3_nt: TGTGCCAGCAGTCACTTGACAGGGGATGGCTACACCTTC; d_call: TRBD1; j_call: TRBJ1-2; v_call: TRBV27; clone_size: once
cdr3_aa: CASSWGVSYEQYF; cdr3_nt: TGTGCCAGCAGTTGGGGGGTTTCCTACGAGCAGTACTTC; d_call: NA; j_call: TRBJ2-7; v_call: TRBV28; clone_size: NA
cdr3_aa: CASSLGRTEAFF; cdr3_nt: TGTGCCAGCAGCCTTGGCCGAACCGAAGCTTTCTTT; d_call: NA; j_call: TRBJ1-1; v_call: TRBV6-6; clone_size: NA
cdr3_aa: CASSPSQGVLHYGYTF; cdr3_nt: TGTGCCAGCAGTCCCTCGCAGGGGGTATTGCACTATGGCTACACCTTC; d_call: TRBD1; j_call: TRBJ1-2; v_call: TRBV27; clone_size: NA
cdr3_aa: CASSLDDSGANVLTF; cdr3_nt: TGCGCCAGCAGCCTCGATGACTCTGGGGCCAACGTCCTGACTTTC; d_call: NA; j_call: TRBJ2-6; v_call: TRBV5-1; clone_size: NA
cdr3_aa: CASRLDRNTGELFF; cdr3_nt: TGTGCCAGTCGACTAGACAGGAACACCGGGGAGCTGTTTTTT; d_call: NA; j_call: TRBJ2-2; v_call: TRBV11-3; clone_size: NA
cdr3_aa: CASSPSTGGYTF; cdr3_nt: TGTGCCAGCAGCCCCTCAACGGGGGGCTACACCTTC; d_call: NA; j_call: TRBJ1-2; v_call: TRBV7-9; clone_size: once
cdr3_aa: CASSPRLAGGPGEQYF; cdr3_nt: TGTGCCAGCAGTCCCCGACTAGCGGGAGGGCCGGGCGAGCAGTACTTC; d_call: TRBD2; j_call: TRBJ2-7; v_call: TRBV27; clone_size: NA
cdr3_aa: CATRQADHNEQFF; cdr3_nt: TGTGCCACGCGACAGGCCGACCACAATGAGCAGTTCTTC; d_call: NA; j_call: TRBJ2-1; v_call: TRBV15; clone_size: NA
cdr3_aa: CASSTSVIDRAYVYGYTF; cdr3_nt: TGTGCCAGCAGCACCTCCGTAATTGACAGGGCCTATGTATATGGCTACACCTTC; d_call: TRBD1; j_call: TRBJ1-2; v_call: TRBV28; clone_size: once
cdr3_aa: CATAPRTGGEDGYTF; cdr3_nt: TGTGCCACCGCCCCACGGACAGGGGGCGAGGATGGCTACACCTTC; d_call: TRBD1; j_call: TRBJ1-2; v_call: TRBV19; clone_size: NA
cdr3_aa: CASSWPGQGLYEQYF; cdr3_nt: TGTGCCAGCAGCTGGCCGGGACAGGGCCTCTACGAGCAGTACTTC; d_call: TRBD1; j_call: TRBJ2-7; v_call: TRBV11-2; clone_size: NA
cdr3_aa: CASSLSWRGGYNEQFF; cdr3_nt: TGTGCCAGCAGTTTATCATGGCGGGGGGGATACAATGAGCAGTTCTTC; d_call: TRBD2; j_call: TRBJ2-1; v_call: TRBV27; clone_size: NA
cdr3_aa: CASSVAPLAGSSSYNEQFF; cdr3_nt: TGCGCCAGCAGCGTCGCACCCTTAGCGGGATCGAGCTCCTACAATGAGCAGTTCTTC; d_call: TRBD2; j_call: TRBJ2-1; v_call: TRBV5-1; clone_size: NA
cdr3_aa: CASSLGASGSRTDTQYF; cdr3_nt: TGTGCCAGCAGTTTGGGAGCTAGCGGTTCTCGCACAGATACGCAGTATTTT; d_call: TRBD2; j_call: TRBJ2-3; v_call: TRBV27; clone_size: NA
cdr3_aa: CASSLEGGGSSYEQYF; cdr3_nt: TGCGCCAGCAGCTTGGAGGGGGGCGGAAGCTCCTACGAGCAGTACTTC; d_call: NA; j_call: TRBJ2-7; v_call: TRBV5-1; clone_size: NA
cdr3_aa: CATSRVPIGQGHEQYF; cdr3_nt: TGTGCCACCAGCAGAGTGCCCATAGGCCAGGGCCACGAGCAGTACTTC; d_call: NA; j_call: TRBJ2-7; v_call: TRBV15; clone_size: NA
cdr3_aa: CASSILAGGLYEQYF; cdr3_nt: TGTGCCAGCAGCATACTAGCGGGAGGGCTTTACGAGCAGTACTTC; d_call: TRBD2; j_call: TRBJ2-7; v_call: TRBV7-3; clone_size: NA
cdr3_aa: CASSLVSTHYEQYF; cdr3_nt: TGTGCCAGCAGCTTGGTGTCCACCCACTACGAGCAGTACTTC; d_call: NA; j_call: TRBJ2-7; v_call: TRBV5-6; clone_size: NA
cdr3_aa: CSVAHGEQYF; cdr3_nt: TGCAGCGTTGCCCACGGCGAGCAGTACTTC; d_call: NA; j_call: TRBJ2-7; v_call: TRBV29-1; clone_size: NA
cdr3_aa: CASSWRGYEQYF; cdr3_nt: TGTGCCAGCAGCTGGAGAGGGTACGAGCAGTACTTC; d_call: NA; j_call: TRBJ2-7; v_call: TRBV5-5; clone_size: once
cdr3_aa: CASSLVTGRNTGELFF; cdr3_nt: TGTGCCAGCAGCTTAGTCACAGGCAGGAACACCGGGGAGCTGTTTTTT; d_call: NA; j_call: TRBJ2-2; v_call: TRBV7-8; clone_size: once
cdr3_aa: CASSSTGGNQPQHF; cdr3_nt: TGTGCCAGCAGTTCCACAGGGGGCAATCAGCCCCAGCATTTT; d_call: TRBD1; j_call: TRBJ1-5; v_call: TRBV27; clone_size: NA
cdr3_aa: CASSLAGARDTQYF; cdr3_nt: TGTGCCAGCAGTCTAGCGGGAGCTCGGGATACGCAGTATTTT; d_call: TRBD2; j_call: TRBJ2-3; v_call: TRBV28; clone_size: NA
cdr3_aa: CASSLSEGGPGETQYF; cdr3_nt: TGCGCCAGCAGCTTGTCCGAGGGAGGGCCTGGGGAGACCCAGTACTTC; d_call: TRBD2; j_call: TRBJ2-5; v_call: TRBV5-1; clone_size: NA
cdr3_aa: CSGWTGVEAFF; cdr3_nt: TGCAGCGGGTGGACAGGGGTTGAAGCTTTCTTT; d_call: TRBD1; j_call: TRBJ1-1; v_call: TRBV29-1; clone_size: NA
cdr3_aa: CASKEGRSSYEQYF; cdr3_nt: TGTGCCAGCAAGGAGGGTCGATCCTCCTACGAGCAGTACTTC; d_call: NA; j_call: TRBJ2-7; v_call: TRBV6-6; clone_size: NA
cdr3_aa: CASKGSYGYTF; cdr3_nt: TGTGCCAGCAAGGGGAGCTATGGCTACACCTTC; d_call: NA; j_call: TRBJ1-2; v_call: TRBV19; clone_size: NA
cdr3_aa: CASSTPSTGGREQYF; cdr3_nt: TGTGCCAGCAGCACACCATCAACAGGGGGCCGGGAGCAGTACTTC; d_call: TRBD1; j_call: TRBJ2-7; v_call: TRBV7-9; clone_size: NA
cdr3_aa: CASSPAGVQETQYF; cdr3_nt: TGTGCCAGCAGTCCAGCGGGGGTACAAGAGACCCAGTACTTC; d_call: TRBD2; j_call: TRBJ2-5; v_call: TRBV27; clone_size: NA
cdr3_aa: CASSPSASAEQYF; cdr3_nt: TGTGCCAGCTCACCATCTGCTAGCGCCGAGCAGTACTTC; d_call: NA; j_call: TRBJ2-7; v_call: TRBV18; clone_size: NA
cdr3_aa: CASSSSSGRRYEQYF; cdr3_nt: TGCGCCAGCAGCTCGTCTAGCGGGAGGCGTTACGAGCAGTACTTC; d_call: TRBD2; j_call: TRBJ2-7; v_call: TRBV5-1; clone_size: NA
cdr3_aa: CASSFDTEAFF; cdr3_nt: TGTGCCAGCAGCTTCGACACTGAAGCTTTCTTT; d_call: NA; j_call: TRBJ1-1; v_call: TRBV7-9; clone_size: NA